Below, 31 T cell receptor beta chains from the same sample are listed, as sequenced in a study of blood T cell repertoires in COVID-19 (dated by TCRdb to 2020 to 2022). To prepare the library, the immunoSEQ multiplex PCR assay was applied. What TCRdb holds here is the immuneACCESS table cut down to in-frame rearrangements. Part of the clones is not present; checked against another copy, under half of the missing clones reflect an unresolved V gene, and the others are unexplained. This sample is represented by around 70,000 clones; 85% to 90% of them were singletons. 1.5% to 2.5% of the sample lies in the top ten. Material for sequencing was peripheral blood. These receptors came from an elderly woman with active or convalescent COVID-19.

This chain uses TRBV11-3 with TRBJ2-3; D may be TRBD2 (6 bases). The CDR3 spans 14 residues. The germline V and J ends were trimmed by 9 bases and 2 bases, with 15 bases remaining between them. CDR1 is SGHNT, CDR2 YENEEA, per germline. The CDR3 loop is CASGAVAVTDTQYF. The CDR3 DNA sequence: TGTGCCAGTGGGGCGGTAGCGGTCACAGATACGCAGTATTTT.

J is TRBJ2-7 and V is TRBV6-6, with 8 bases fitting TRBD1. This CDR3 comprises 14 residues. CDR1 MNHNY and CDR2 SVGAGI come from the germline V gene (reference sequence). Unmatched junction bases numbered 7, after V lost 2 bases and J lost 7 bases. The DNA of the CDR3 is TGTGCCAGCAGTTACCCACAGGGGGATGTTGAGCAGTACTTC. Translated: CASSYPQGDVEQYF.

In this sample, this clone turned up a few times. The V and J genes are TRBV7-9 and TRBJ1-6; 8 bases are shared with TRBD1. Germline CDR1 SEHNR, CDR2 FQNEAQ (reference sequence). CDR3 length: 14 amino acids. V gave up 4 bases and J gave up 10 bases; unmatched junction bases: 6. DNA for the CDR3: TGTGCCAGCAGCTCCGGACAGGGTGGATCACCCCTCCACTTT. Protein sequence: CASSSGQGGSPLHF.

DNA of the CDR3: TGTGCCAGTGGGGGACAGGGGTTAGCCAAAAACATTCAGTACTTC. Its protein product is CASGGQGLAKNIQYF. V is TRBV19 and J is TRBJ2-4; 10 bases fit TRBD1. The CDR3 consists of 15 residues. With V trimmed by 8 bases and J by 0 bases, 4 bases remained unmatched. The germline V gene encodes CDR1 LNHDA and CDR2 SQIVND (reference sequence).

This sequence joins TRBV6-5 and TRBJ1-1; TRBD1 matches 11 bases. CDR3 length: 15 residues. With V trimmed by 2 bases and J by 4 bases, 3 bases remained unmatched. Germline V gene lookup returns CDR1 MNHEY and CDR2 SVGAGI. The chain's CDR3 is CASSYGTGGGTEAFF. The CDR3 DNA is TGTGCCAGCAGTTACGGGACAGGGGGAGGCACTGAAGCTTTCTTT.

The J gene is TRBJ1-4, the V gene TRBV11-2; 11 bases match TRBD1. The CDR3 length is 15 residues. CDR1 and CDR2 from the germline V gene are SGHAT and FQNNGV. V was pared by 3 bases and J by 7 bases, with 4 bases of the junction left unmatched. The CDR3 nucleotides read TGTGCCAGCAGCTTCCCGGGACAGGGGGGTGAAAAACTGTTTTTT. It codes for CASSFPGQGGEKLFF.

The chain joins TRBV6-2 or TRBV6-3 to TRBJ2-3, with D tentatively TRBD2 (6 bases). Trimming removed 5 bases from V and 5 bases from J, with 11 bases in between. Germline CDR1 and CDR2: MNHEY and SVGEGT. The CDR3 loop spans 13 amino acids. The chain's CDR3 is CASSRDWGDTQYF. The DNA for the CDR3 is TGTGCCAGCAGTCGGGACTGGGGAGATACGCAGTATTTT.

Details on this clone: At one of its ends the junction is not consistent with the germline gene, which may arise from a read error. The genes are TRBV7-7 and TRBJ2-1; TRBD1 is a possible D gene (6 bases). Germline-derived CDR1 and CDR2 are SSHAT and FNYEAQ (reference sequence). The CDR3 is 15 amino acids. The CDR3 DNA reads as TGTGCTAGCAGCTTAGCTAGGACAGCCTACAATGAGCAGTTCTTC. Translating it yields CASSLARTAYNEQFF.

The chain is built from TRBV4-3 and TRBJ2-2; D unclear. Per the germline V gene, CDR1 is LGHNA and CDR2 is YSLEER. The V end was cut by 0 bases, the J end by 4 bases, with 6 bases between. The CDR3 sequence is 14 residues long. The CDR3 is CASSQDRVTGELFF. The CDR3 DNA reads TGCGCCAGCAGCCAAGATCGGGTCACCGGGGAGCTGTTTTTT.

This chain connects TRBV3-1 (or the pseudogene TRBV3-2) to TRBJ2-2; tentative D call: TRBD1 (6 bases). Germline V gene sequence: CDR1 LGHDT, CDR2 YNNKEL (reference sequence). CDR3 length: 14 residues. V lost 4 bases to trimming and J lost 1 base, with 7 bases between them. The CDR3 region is CASSPTGNTGELFF. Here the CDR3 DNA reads TGTGCCAGCAGCCCGACAGGGAACACCGGGGAGCTGTTTTTT.

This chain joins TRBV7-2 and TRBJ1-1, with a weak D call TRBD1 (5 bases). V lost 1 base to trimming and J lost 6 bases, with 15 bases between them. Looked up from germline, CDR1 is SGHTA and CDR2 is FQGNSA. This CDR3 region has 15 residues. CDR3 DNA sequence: TGTGCCAGCAGCTTAGGTCAGGGAATAGGCGCTGAAGCTTTCTTT. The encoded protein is CASSLGQGIGAEAFF.

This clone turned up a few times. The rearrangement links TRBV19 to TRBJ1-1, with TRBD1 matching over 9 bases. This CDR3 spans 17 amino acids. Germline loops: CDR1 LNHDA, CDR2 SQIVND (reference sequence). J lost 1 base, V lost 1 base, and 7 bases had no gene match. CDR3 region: CASSIAGTGFENTEAFF. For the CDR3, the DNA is TGTGCCAGTAGTATAGCCGGGACAGGGTTCGAGAACACTGAAGCTTTCTTT. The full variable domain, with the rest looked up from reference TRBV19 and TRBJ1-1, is DGGITQSPKYLFRKEGQNVTLSCEQNLNHDAMYWYRQDPGQGLRLIYYSQIVNDFQKGDIAEGYSVSREKKESFPLTVTSAQKNPTAFYLCASSIAGTGFENTEAFFGQGTRLTVV.

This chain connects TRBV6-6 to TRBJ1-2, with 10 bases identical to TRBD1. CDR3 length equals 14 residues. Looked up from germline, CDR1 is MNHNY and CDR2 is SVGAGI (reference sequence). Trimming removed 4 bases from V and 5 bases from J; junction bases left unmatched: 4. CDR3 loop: CASSSGTGEYGYTF. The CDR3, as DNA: TGTGCCAGCAGTTCCGGGACAGGGGAATATGGCTACACCTTC.

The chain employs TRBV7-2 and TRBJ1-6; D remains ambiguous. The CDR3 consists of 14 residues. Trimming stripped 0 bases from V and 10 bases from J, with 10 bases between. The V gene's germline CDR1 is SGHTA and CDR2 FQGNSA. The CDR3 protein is CASSLAQASSPLHF. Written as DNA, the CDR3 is TGTGCCAGCAGCTTAGCCCAGGCCAGCTCACCCCTCCACTTT.

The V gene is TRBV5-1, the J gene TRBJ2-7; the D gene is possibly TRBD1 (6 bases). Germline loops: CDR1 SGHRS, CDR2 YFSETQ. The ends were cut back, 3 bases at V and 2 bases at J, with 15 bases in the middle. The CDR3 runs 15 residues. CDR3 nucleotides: TGCGCCAGCAGCTCCAGGGGTTCGTTGACCTACGAGCAGTACTTC. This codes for CASSSRGSLTYEQYF.

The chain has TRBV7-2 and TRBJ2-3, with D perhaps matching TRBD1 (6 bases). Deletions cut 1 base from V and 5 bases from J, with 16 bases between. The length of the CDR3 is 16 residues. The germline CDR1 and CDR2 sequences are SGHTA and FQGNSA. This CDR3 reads CASSLGGQRWIDTQYF. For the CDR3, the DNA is TGTGCCAGCAGCTTAGGAGGACAGAGGTGGATAGATACGCAGTATTTT.

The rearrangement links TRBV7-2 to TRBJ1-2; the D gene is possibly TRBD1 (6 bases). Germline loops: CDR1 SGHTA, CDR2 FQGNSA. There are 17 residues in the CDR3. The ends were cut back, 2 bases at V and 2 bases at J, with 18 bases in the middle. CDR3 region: CASSLLQGHPVNYGYTF. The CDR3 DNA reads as TGTGCCAGCAGCTTACTACAGGGACACCCAGTCAACTATGGCTACACCTTC.

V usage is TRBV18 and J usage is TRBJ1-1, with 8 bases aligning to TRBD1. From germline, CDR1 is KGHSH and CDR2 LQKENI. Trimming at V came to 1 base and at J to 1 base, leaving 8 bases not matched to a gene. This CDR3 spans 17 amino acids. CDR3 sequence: CASSPLTGQGTNTEAFF. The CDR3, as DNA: TGTGCCAGCTCACCACTAACAGGACAGGGTACGAACACTGAAGCTTTCTTT.

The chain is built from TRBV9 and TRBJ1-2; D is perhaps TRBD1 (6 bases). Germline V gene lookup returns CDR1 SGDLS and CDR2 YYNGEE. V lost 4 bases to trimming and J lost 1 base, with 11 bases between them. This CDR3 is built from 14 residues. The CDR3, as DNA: TGTGCCAGCAGCCCCGGACAGTTTAACTATGGCTACACCTTC. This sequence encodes CASSPGQFNYGYTF.

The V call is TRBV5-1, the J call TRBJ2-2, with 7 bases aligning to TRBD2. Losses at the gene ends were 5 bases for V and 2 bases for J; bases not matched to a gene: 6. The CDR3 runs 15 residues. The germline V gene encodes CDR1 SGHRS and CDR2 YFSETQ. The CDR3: CASRLSGENTGELFF. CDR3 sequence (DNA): TGCGCCAGCAGATTGAGCGGGGAAAACACCGGGGAGCTGTTTTTT.

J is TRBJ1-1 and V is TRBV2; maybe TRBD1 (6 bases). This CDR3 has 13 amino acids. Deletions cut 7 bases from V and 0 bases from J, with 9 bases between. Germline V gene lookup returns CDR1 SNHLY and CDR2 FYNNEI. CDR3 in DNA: TGTGCCAGCAACAGGGACATGAACACTGAAGCTTTCTTT. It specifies CASNRDMNTEAFF.

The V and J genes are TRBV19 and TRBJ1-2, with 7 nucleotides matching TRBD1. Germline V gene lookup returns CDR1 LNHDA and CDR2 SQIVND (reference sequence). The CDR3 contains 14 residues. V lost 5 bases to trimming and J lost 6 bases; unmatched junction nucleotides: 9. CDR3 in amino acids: CASSLRQGGNGYTF. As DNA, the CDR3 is TGTGCCAGTAGTCTCCGACAGGGAGGTAATGGCTACACCTTC.

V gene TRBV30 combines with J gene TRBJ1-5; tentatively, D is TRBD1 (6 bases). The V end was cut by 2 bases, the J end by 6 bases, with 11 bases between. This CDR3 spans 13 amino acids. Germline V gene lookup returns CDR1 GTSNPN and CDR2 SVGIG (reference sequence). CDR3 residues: CAWSTGIGQPQHF. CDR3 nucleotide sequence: TGTGCCTGGAGTACAGGGATTGGTCAGCCCCAGCATTTT. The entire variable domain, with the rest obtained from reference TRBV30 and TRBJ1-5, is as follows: SQTIHQWPATLVQPVGSPLSLECTVEGTSNPNLYWYRQAAGRGLQLLFYSVGIGQISSEVPQNLSASRPQDRQFILSSKKLLLSDSGFYLCAWSTGIGQPQHFGDGTRLSIL.

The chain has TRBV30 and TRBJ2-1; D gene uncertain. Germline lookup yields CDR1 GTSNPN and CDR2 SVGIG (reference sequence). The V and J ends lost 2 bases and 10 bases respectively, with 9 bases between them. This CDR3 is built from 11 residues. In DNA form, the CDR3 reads TGTGCCTGGAGTTCTTTGCGGGAGCAGTTCTTC. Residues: CAWSSLREQFF.

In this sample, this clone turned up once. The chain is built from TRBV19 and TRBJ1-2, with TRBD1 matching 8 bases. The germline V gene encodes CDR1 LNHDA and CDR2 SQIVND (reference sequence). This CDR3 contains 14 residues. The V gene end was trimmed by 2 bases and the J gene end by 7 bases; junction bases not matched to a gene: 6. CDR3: CASSITTGASGYTF. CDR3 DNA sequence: TGTGCCAGTAGTATAACGACAGGGGCGAGTGGCTACACCTTC.

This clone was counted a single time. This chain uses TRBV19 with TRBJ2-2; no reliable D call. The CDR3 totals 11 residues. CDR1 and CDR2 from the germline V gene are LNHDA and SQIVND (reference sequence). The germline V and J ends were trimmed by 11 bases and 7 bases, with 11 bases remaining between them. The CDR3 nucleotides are TGTGCCCTTAAAAACGGCGGGGAGCTGTTTTTT. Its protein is CALKNGGELFF.

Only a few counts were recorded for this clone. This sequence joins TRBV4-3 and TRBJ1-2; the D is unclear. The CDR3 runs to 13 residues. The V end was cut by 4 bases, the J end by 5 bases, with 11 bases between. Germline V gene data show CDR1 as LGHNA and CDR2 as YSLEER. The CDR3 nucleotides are TGCGCCAGCAGCCCGGGATTGGGGTATGGCTACACCTTC. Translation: CASSPGLGYGYTF.

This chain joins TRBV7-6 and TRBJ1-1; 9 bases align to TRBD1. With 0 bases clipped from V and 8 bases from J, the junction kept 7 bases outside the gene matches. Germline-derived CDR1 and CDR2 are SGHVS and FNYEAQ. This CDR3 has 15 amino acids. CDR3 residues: CASSLAGDRAEEAFF. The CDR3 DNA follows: TGTGCCAGCAGCTTAGCAGGGGACAGGGCAGAGGAAGCTTTCTTT.

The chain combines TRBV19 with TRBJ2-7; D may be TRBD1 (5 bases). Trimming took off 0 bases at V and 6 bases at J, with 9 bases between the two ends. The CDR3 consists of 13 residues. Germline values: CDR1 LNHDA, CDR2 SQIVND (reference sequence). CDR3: CASSIDQGAEQYF. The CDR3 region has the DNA TGTGCCAGTAGTATAGATCAAGGGGCCGAGCAGTACTTC.

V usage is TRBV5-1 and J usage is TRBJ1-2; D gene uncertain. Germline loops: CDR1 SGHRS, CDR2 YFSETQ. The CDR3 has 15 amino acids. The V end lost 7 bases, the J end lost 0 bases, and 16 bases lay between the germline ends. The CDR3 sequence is CASATQTGSNYGYTF. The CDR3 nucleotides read TGCGCCAGCGCGACCCAGACTGGATCTAACTATGGCTACACCTTC.

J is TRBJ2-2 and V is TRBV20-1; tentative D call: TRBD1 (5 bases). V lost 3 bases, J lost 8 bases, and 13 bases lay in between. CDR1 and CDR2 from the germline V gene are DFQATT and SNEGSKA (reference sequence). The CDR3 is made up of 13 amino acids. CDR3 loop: CSASQGAAGELFF. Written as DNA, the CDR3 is TGCAGTGCTAGTCAAGGGGCAGCGGGGGAGCTGTTTTTT.